These T cell receptor beta chains were read from a single sample in a study of blood T cell repertoires in COVID-19. Repertoires were generated with immunoSEQ multiplex PCR, while TCRdb's copy carries only in-frame clones and drops some. The sample includes about 30,000 clones, over 75% of them seen just once. Sequencing was carried out using peripheral blood. These receptor sequences come from a woman in her 70s with active or convalescent COVID-19. Both conserved end residues are part of each CDR3. The order of the fields is clone size, J gene, D gene, V gene, CDR3 DNA, CDR3 protein. D genes are given only for firm matches. Clone size is given for some rows only: seen once, a few or many times, or a class if the clone is expanded.

few,TRBJ2-5,NA,TRBV3-1/TRBV3-2,TGTGCCAGCAGCACAAACAGGAATTTAGAGACCCAGTACTTC,CASSTNRNLETQYF
NA,TRBJ2-5,TRBD1,TRBV24-1,TGTGCCACCAGTGGGGACAGGGCACTTTTCGGGGCCCAGTACTTC,CATSGDRALFGAQYF
NA,TRBJ1-5,NA,TRBV12-3/TRBV12-4,TGTGCCAGCAGTTTTAAGGGGGAGCAGCCCCAGCATTTT,CASSFKGEQPQHF
NA,TRBJ1-1,TRBD1,TRBV2,TGTGCCAGCATAGAAGACAGGGTTGGTGAAGCTTTCTTT,CASIEDRVGEAFF
NA,TRBJ1-1,TRBD1,TRBV15,TGTGCCACCAGCATCAGGGGGCTGAACACTGAAGCTTTCTTT,CATSIRGLNTEAFF
few,TRBJ2-2,NA,TRBV3-1/TRBV3-2,TGTGCCAGCAGCCAGCGGGGCACCGGGGAGCTGTTTTTT,CASSQRGTGELFF
NA,TRBJ1-5,NA,TRBV27,TGTGCCAGCAGTTGGCGGGGGTCAGATCAGCCCCAGCATTTT,CASSWRGSDQPQHF
NA,TRBJ1-2,TRBD1,TRBV3-1/TRBV3-2,TGTGCCAGCAGCTACAATGGACAGGGGGGATATGGCTACACCTTC,CASSYNGQGGYGYTF
NA,TRBJ2-2,NA,TRBV7-8,TGTGCCAGCAGCTTAGGGTGGGGCGGAAGGAACACCGGGGAGCTGTTTTTT,CASSLGWGGRNTGELFF
NA,TRBJ2-7,NA,TRBV20-1,TGCAGTGCTAGTATCGGCAGGGTAGTCGAGCAGTACTTC,CSASIGRVVEQYF
NA,TRBJ1-1,NA,TRBV5-8,TGTGCCAGCAGCTTGGGGTTGGCAGTGAACACTGAAGCTTTCTTT,CASSLGLAVNTEAFF
NA,TRBJ2-7,TRBD1,TRBV7-9,TGTGCCAGCAGCTTAACCGGGACAGGGGCCGGACCGAACGAGCAGTACTTC,CASSLTGTGAGPNEQYF
NA,TRBJ2-3,TRBD2,TRBV5-1,TGCGCCAGCAGGACCTCGGGACTACCCACAGATACGCAGTATTTT,CASRTSGLPTDTQYF
NA,TRBJ2-7,NA,TRBV15,TGTGCCACCAGCAGAGATGAGGGTAGCTCCTACGAGCAGTACTTC,CATSRDEGSSYEQYF
NA,TRBJ1-1,TRBD1,TRBV5-6,TGTGCCAGCAGCTTTCCAGGGGGCGCTAATATGAACACTGAAGCTTTCTTT,CASSFPGGANMNTEAFF
NA,TRBJ1-1,TRBD1,TRBV29-1,TGCAGCGTTAGGACAGGGGGAAACACTGAAGCTTTCTTT,CSVRTGGNTEAFF
NA,TRBJ2-7,TRBD2,TRBV27,TGTGCCAGCAGTTTATTAGCGGGGACCTACGAGCAGTACTTC,CASSLLAGTYEQYF
NA,TRBJ2-7,NA,TRBV5-1,TGCGCCAGCAGCTTGGCGGGGACTCGCTCCTACGAGCAGTACTTC,CASSLAGTRSYEQYF
NA,TRBJ2-2,NA,TRBV5-1,TGCGCCAGCAGTACCTCAGGGAGGCGGACAACCGGGGAGCTGTTTTTT,CASSTSGRRTTGELFF
NA,TRBJ1-4,NA,TRBV18,TGTGCCAGCTCACCGGACAGTCAGACGGCAACTAATGAAAAACTGTTTTTT,CASSPDSQTATNEKLFF
NA,TRBJ2-6,TRBD1,TRBV11-2,TGTGCCAGCAGCTTGGGGACAGGAACAGGGGCCAACGTCCTGACTTTC,CASSLGTGTGANVLTF
NA,TRBJ2-7,NA,TRBV2,TGTGCCAGCAGTGGGACACCCGTCTCCTACGAGCAGTACTTC,CASSGTPVSYEQYF
NA,TRBJ1-1,TRBD1,TRBV2,TGTGCCAGCAGTCCACAGGGGACTGAAGCTTTCTTT,CASSPQGTEAFF
NA,TRBJ2-6,NA,TRBV5-1,TGCGCCAGCAGCTTGGTAGTTCGGGGGTCTGGGGCCAACGTCCTGACTTTC,CASSLVVRGSGANVLTF
NA,TRBJ2-2,TRBD1,TRBV7-3,TGTGCCAGCAGCCAGGACAGGGCCGGGGAGCTGTTTTTT,CASSQDRAGELFF
NA,TRBJ1-2,NA,TRBV7-9,TGTGCCAGCAGCGTCGGTTCGGGCTATGGCTACACCTTC,CASSVGSGYGYTF
NA,TRBJ1-2,TRBD1,TRBV5-4,TGTGCCAGCAGCTTGGCAGGGGGCGGTGGTGGCTACACCTTC,CASSLAGGGGGYTF
NA,TRBJ2-1,NA,TRBV6-2/TRBV6-3,TGTGCCAGCAGCTCAAAGCGGCCGGAACACTACAATGAGCAGTTCTTC,CASSSKRPEHYNEQFF
NA,TRBJ2-5,TRBD2,TRBV19,TGTGCCAGTAGTATAGGCCCCAGCGGGAGATTCACAGAGACCCAGTACTTC,CASSIGPSGRFTETQYF
NA,TRBJ2-7,NA,TRBV5-1,TGCGCCAGCAGCTTGGATCCCGGGAAGGAAGGGCAGTACTTC,CASSLDPGKEGQYF
NA,TRBJ1-2,TRBD1,TRBV19,TGTGCCAGTAGCCCGGACAGGGGTTCCTATGGCTACACCTTC,CASSPDRGSYGYTF
NA,TRBJ2-1,NA,TRBV11-1,TGTGCCAGCAGCTTAGTAGACAATGAGCAGTTCTTC,CASSLVDNEQFF
NA,TRBJ2-5,NA,TRBV10-1,TGCGCCAGCAGTCGCGACAGCCAAGAGACCCAGTACTTC,CASSRDSQETQYF
NA,TRBJ2-6,NA,TRBV14,TGTGCCAGCAGCCAAGAAACGCAGGGCCCTGGGGCCAACGTCCTGACTTTC,CASSQETQGPGANVLTF
NA,TRBJ2-1,NA,TRBV7-8,TGTGCCAGCAGCTTACCGACTAGGCACAATGAGCAGTTCTTC,CASSLPTRHNEQFF
once,TRBJ1-2,NA,TRBV6-6,TGTGCCAGCAGTTACACAGATAACTATGGCTACACCTTC,CASSYTDNYGYTF
NA,TRBJ2-2,NA,TRBV3-1/TRBV3-2,TGTGCCAGCAGCCAATCACAGGGTGCCGGGGAGCTGTTTTTT,CASSQSQGAGELFF
NA,TRBJ2-4,NA,TRBV28,TGTGCCAGCCGGACAGCAACTTTTTTCAAAAACATTCAGTACTTC,CASRTATFFKNIQYF
NA,TRBJ2-7,NA,TRBV10-3,TGTGCCATCAGGGGAAGACTAGGTTACGAGCAGTACTTC,CAIRGRLGYEQYF
NA,TRBJ2-1,TRBD1,TRBV2,TGTGCCAGCAGTGAAAGGACAGGGGGCGCGCGGTACAATGAGCAGTTCTTC,CASSERTGGARYNEQFF
NA,TRBJ1-1,NA,TRBV9,TGTGCCAGCAGCGGACACAGATACACTGAAGCTTTCTTT,CASSGHRYTEAFF
NA,TRBJ2-3,TRBD2,TRBV6-5,TGTGCCAGCAGTTGGGGCGGGGGGCGAACAGATACGCAGTATTTT,CASSWGGGRTDTQYF
NA,TRBJ1-2,NA,TRBV7-2,TGTGCCAGCAGCCTAGCAGGGGCCAGCTATGGCTACACCTTC,CASSLAGASYGYTF
NA,TRBJ2-3,TRBD1,TRBV5-4,TGTGCCAGCAGCTTGGAGGGGGCCACAGATACGCAGTATTTT,CASSLEGATDTQYF
NA,TRBJ2-3,NA,TRBV7-6,TGTGCCATCCTGCAGGGTTGTGCAGATACGCAGTATTTT,CAILQGCADTQYF
NA,TRBJ2-7,TRBD2,TRBV7-8,TGTGCCAGCGGGCTAGCGGGGGTCCGGGAGCAGTACTTC,CASGLAGVREQYF
NA,TRBJ2-5,TRBD2,TRBV7-9,TGTGCCAGCAGCCGACCTCTCCGGGGGGTGATGCAAGAGACCCAGTACTTC,CASSRPLRGVMQETQYF
NA,TRBJ2-7,TRBD2,TRBV7-2,TGTGCCAGCAGCACCCGAGGGGCTAGCGGGATCTACGAGCAGTACTTC,CASSTRGASGIYEQYF
NA,TRBJ1-1,TRBD1,TRBV11-1,TGTGCCAGCAGCTCGGGACAGGGCACACTGAAGGAAGCTTTCTTT,CASSSGQGTLKEAFF